The 19 T cell receptor beta chains given below trace back to one sample, sequenced in a study of blood T cells in healthy people across ages. A second PCR of about 7 to 12 cycles used a sample-barcoded 5' primer and a J-beta primer mix. Each CDR3 protein is one row after TCRdb ran MiXCR on the 5' RACE reads. Counted here are around 1,700,000 distinct CDR3 sequences, about 30% occurring once; the ten biggest clones make up approximately 7.7%. Sequenced material: blood. Every receptor here comes from a woman aged 25-40 years in good health.

The chain links TRBV5-1 to TRBJ1-5, with 8 bases matching TRBD1. The CDR3 contains 15 residues. Trimming removed 3 bases from V and 4 bases from J; junction bases left unmatched: 6. The germline CDR1 and CDR2 sequences are SGHRS and YFSETQ. CDR3 region: CASSWGQVDNQPQHF. The CDR3 bases are TGCGCCAGCAGCTGGGGACAGGTCGATAATCAGCCCCAGCATTTT.

This chain links TRBV7-2 with TRBJ2-1; possibly TRBD1 or TRBD2 for D (5 bases each). V was clipped by 5 bases and J by 7 bases, with 18 bases between them. Per germline, CDR1 SGHTA and CDR2 FQGNSA. The CDR3 sequence is 15 residues long. CDR3 residues: CASSRAGTELNEQFF. The DNA of the CDR3 is TGTGCCAGCAGCCGAGCCGGGACCGAACTTAATGAGCAGTTCTTC.

The chain combines TRBV25-1 with TRBJ2-2; no clear D gene. Trimming took 5 bases from V and 2 from J, leaving 15 bases between them. Germline CDR1 reads MGHDK; CDR2 reads SYGVNS. The CDR3 contains 16 residues. The chain's CDR3 is CASSHGWVVNTGELFF. The CDR3 coding sequence is TGTGCCAGCAGTCACGGCTGGGTCGTAAACACCGGGGAGCTGTTTTTT.

This clonotype occurred many times. The gene calls are TRBV12-5 and TRBJ2-7, with 7 bases lining up with TRBD2. Germline loops: CDR1 LGHNT, CDR2 FRNRAP. This CDR3 has 17 residues. The trim removed 5 bases at V and 4 bases at J, leaving 17 bases unmatched. CDR3 amino acids: CASGPSISGSFRYEQYF. The CDR3 coding sequence is TGTGCTAGTGGTCCCTCCATTAGCGGGTCCTTTAGGTACGAGCAGTACTTC.

The J gene is TRBJ1-4, the V gene TRBV20-1; 8 bases are a match to TRBD1. This CDR3 is 16 amino acids long. The J segment lost 6 bases and the V segment lost 0 bases, leaving 9 bases of the junction unmatched. Germline CDR1 is DFQATT and CDR2 is SNEGSKA (reference sequence). CDR3 coding DNA: TGCAGTGCTAGAGATCAGACAGGGGCTAGGGATGAAAAACTGTTTTTT. This sequence encodes CSARDQTGARDEKLFF.

This clonotype appeared a few times. This chain connects TRBV2 to TRBJ2-6, with D unclear. Germline loops: CDR1 SNHLY, CDR2 FYNNEI. V lost 1 base and J 4 bases, leaving 8 bases between the germline ends. This CDR3 is built from 15 residues. This CDR3 reads CASSEGVLGANVLTF. The CDR3 DNA reads TGTGCCAGCAGTGAAGGCGTCCTCGGGGCCAACGTCCTGACTTTC.

Regarding this clonotype: The junction does not match germline at one end; this may be a read error. The chain links TRBV5-1 to TRBJ1-1; the D is unclear. CDR1 is SGHRS, CDR2 YFSETQ, per germline. The CDR3 has 13 amino acids. The CDR3 region is CSSSLGVNTEAFF. The CDR3 region has the DNA TGCTCCAGCTCCCTAGGCGTGAACACTGAAGCTTTCTTT.

The rearrangement links TRBV10-3 to TRBJ2-5, with D possibly TRBD1 on 5 matching bases. The ends were cut back, 0 bases at V and 2 bases at J, with 13 bases in the middle. The V gene's germline CDR1 is ENHRY and CDR2 SYGVKD. The CDR3 is 16 residues long. The CDR3 spells CAISESKGWAQETQYF. CDR3 nucleotide sequence: TGTGCCATCAGTGAGTCGAAGGGGTGGGCACAAGAGACCCAGTACTTC.

The chain has TRBV5-4 and TRBJ2-7, with 7 bases identical to TRBD2. CDR1 and CDR2 (germline): SGHNT, YYREEE (reference sequence). Germline trimming cut 3 bases from V and 5 bases from J; bases unmatched to any gene: 17. The CDR3 totals 17 residues. The chain's CDR3 is CASSSRVPTRGRDEQYF. The CDR3 DNA follows: TGTGCCAGCAGCTCGCGGGTACCTACGCGGGGGAGGGACGAGCAGTACTTC.

There are a few counts of this clonotype. The chain joins TRBV29-1 to TRBJ1-4; D gene ambiguous. Germline-derived CDR1 and CDR2 are SQVTM and ANQGSEA. Trimming shortened V by 7 bases and J by 3 bases, and 9 bases separated the two germline ends. The CDR3 has 12 amino acids. The CDR3 DNA reads TGCAGCGGCGGCGGGTCTAATGAAAAACTGTTTTTT. This translates into CSGGGSNEKLFF.

The chain combines TRBV20-1 with TRBJ2-4; 11 bases are a match to TRBD2. The end of the DNA aligns better with TRBJ2-7, so the J call may be wrong. This CDR3 is built from 13 residues. CDR1 and CDR2 from the germline V gene are DFQATT and SNEGSKA (reference sequence). CDR3 bases: TGCAGTGCCGAGACTAGCGGGATGTACGAGCAGTACTTC. Translation: CSAETSGMYEQYF.

This clonotype turned up a few times. The chain links TRBV28 to TRBJ2-7; 9 nucleotides match TRBD1. CDR1 MDHEN and CDR2 SYDVKM come from the germline V gene. The ends lost 7 bases at V and 5 bases at J; junction bases unmatched: 9. The CDR3 covers 14 residues. The CDR3 sequence is CASTEQGARHEQYF. CDR3 DNA sequence: TGTGCCAGCACTGAACAGGGGGCGAGGCACGAGCAGTACTTC.

On this clonotype itself: A clone one base away is much larger, so this may be a read error. J is TRBJ2-1 and V is TRBV28, with D perhaps matching TRBD1 or TRBD2 (5 bases each). The CDR3 has 18 residues. Per germline, CDR1 MDHEN and CDR2 SYDVKM. V dropped 1 base and J dropped 13 bases, with 29 bases sitting between them. DNA for the CDR3: TGTGCCAGCAGTTTATTCGGGAAAGGGGTATCTTGGAAAGAGACCCAGTTCTTC. Encoded protein: CASSLFGKGVSWKETQFF.

The chain couples TRBV20-1 to TRBJ2-1; 13 bases align to TRBD2. V lost 6 bases, J lost 7 bases, and 6 bases stayed unmatched. Per germline, CDR1 DFQATT and CDR2 SNEGSKA (reference sequence). CDR3 length equals 14 residues. The CDR3 here is CSAPGTSGTNEQFF. Here the CDR3 DNA reads TGCAGTGCCCCCGGGACTAGCGGGACAAATGAGCAGTTCTTC.

The chain couples TRBV12-3 or TRBV12-4 to TRBJ1-4; D remains unclear. This CDR3 spans 15 amino acids. V lost 6 bases, J lost 7 bases, and 18 bases lay in between. The CDR3: CASSFREPPSEKLFF. The DNA for the CDR3 is TGTGCCAGCAGCTTCCGGGAGCCCCCCAGTGAAAAACTGTTTTTT.

The sample holds many counts of this clonotype. This rearrangement joins TRBV10-1 to TRBJ2-1; tentatively, D is TRBD2 (6 bases). Trimming took off 4 bases at V and 2 bases at J, with 18 bases between the two ends. Germline V gene data show CDR1 as WNHNN and CDR2 as SYGVQD (reference sequence). The CDR3 is 17 amino acids. CDR3 DNA: TGCGCCAGCAGTGGGACTATTGGACTGGCCGCCTACAATGAGCAGTTCTTC. Amino acids: CASSGTIGLAAYNEQFF.

There are many counts of this clonotype. This chain connects TRBV7-3 to TRBJ2-3; the D call may be TRBD1 or TRBD2 (5 bases each). The CDR3 loop spans 14 amino acids. The V end was cut by 4 bases, the J end by 1 base, with 9 bases between. Germline V lookup: CDR1 SGHTA, CDR2 FQGTGA. The DNA of the CDR3 is TGTGCCAGCAGCTCCTCGGGACGCACAGATACGCAGTATTTT. The encoded protein is CASSSSGRTDTQYF.

There are a few counts of this clonotype. The J gene is TRBJ2-1, the V gene TRBV10-3, with 7 bases aligning to TRBD1. The trim removed 4 bases at V and 6 bases at J, leaving 3 bases unmatched. Germline loops: CDR1 ENHRY, CDR2 SYGVKD. This CDR3 has 13 amino acids. The CDR3 sequence: CAISVGGPNEQFF. The DNA of the CDR3 is TGTGCCATCAGTGTAGGGGGCCCCAATGAGCAGTTCTTC.

J is TRBJ2-5 and V is TRBV20-1; TRBD2 matches 7 bases. Germline V CDR1 and CDR2: DFQATT, SNEGSKA (reference sequence). V lost 6 bases and J lost 1; bases outside the gene matches: 11. The CDR3 sequence is 15 residues long. CDR3 region: CSAPQGGSVQETQYF. The CDR3 coding sequence is TGCAGTGCCCCGCAGGGCGGGAGTGTCCAAGAGACCCAGTACTTC.